This entry describes one T cell receptor beta chain. Its antigen is unknown. The record originates from a study of T cell responses to AZD1222 COVID-19 vaccine. Findings and limits, study-wide: Mapped onto spike, vaccine-associated CD4 TCRs spanned it and were dominant at 160-218 and 743-854. Unmutated regions of variants are reportedly targeted by nearly half of spike-specific TCRs. Vaccination with two AZD1222 doses was followed by a rise in Spike-specific TCR breadth and depth.

Clones were read by immunoSEQ multiplex PCR, and TCRdb kept only the in-frame ones, dropping some. Here the sample spans 75,000 to 90,000 clones, more than 75% being singletons. This sample comprised peripheral blood, obtained on day 0 of AZD1222 vaccination. The sequence was obtained from an adult in good health.

CDR3 sequence: CASSEAALAGVETQYF. The CDR3 DNA is TGTGCCAGCAGTGAAGCGGCACTAGCGGGAGTGGAGACCCAGTACTTC. V is TRBV6-1 and J is TRBJ2-5; 11 positions agree with TRBD2. The CDR3 length is 16 residues. Germline trimming cut 0 bases from V and 5 bases from J; bases unmatched to any gene: 5. CDR1 and CDR2 from the germline V gene are MNHNS and SASEGT.